A single sample gave rise to the 17 T cell receptor beta chains below, sequenced in a study of blood T cell repertoires in COVID-19. Assay used: immunoSEQ multiplex PCR; TCRdb lists only in-frame clones, some missing. The sample records roughly 97,000 clones, about 87% being singletons. The material sequenced was peripheral blood. The receptors here all came from a human donor in a cohort sampled during active COVID-19.

The chain couples TRBV10-2 to TRBJ2-5; 12 nucleotides match TRBD2. Germline V gene lookup returns CDR1 WSHSY and CDR2 SAAADI. Trimming cost V 7 bases and J 5 bases; bases outside gene matches: 8. The CDR3 has 15 residues. CDR3 region: CASTAASGRAETQYF. For the CDR3, the DNA is TGCGCCAGCACAGCAGCTAGCGGGAGGGCGGAGACCCAGTACTTC.

The chain employs TRBV7-9 and TRBJ2-7, with a weak D call TRBD1 (5 bases). V gave up 3 bases and J gave up 0 bases, with 9 bases separating them. CDR1 is SEHNR, CDR2 FQNEAQ, per germline (reference sequence). This CDR3 has 14 residues. The CDR3 loop reads CASSLSQGSYEQYF. In DNA, the CDR3 is TGTGCCAGCAGCTTGAGCCAGGGCTCCTACGAGCAGTACTTC. Filled out from reference TRBV7-9 and TRBJ2-7, the complete variable domain reads DTGVSQNPRHKITKRGQNVTFRCDPISEHNRLYWYRQTLGQGPEFLTYFQNEAQLEKSRLLSDRFSAERPKGSFSTLEIQRTEQGDSAMYLCASSLSQGSYEQYFGPGTRLTVT.

The chain links TRBV9 to TRBJ2-5; D is unclear. From germline, CDR1 is SGDLS and CDR2 YYNGEE. V was cut by 1 base and J by 2 bases, with 9 bases left in between. The CDR3 length is 14 residues. The DNA for the CDR3 is TGTGCCAGCAGCGTATCAGCGACTCAAGAGACCCAGTACTTC. This gives the protein CASSVSATQETQYF.

The chain employs TRBV9 and TRBJ2-5, with a tentative D call TRBD2 (6 bases). V was cut by 0 bases and J by 5 bases, with 14 bases left in between. CDR1 and CDR2 from the germline V gene are SGDLS and YYNGEE. The CDR3 extends over 15 amino acids. This CDR3 is CASSVVGRGLETQYF. Here the CDR3 DNA reads TGTGCCAGCAGCGTAGTCGGGAGAGGGCTGGAGACCCAGTACTTC.

V is TRBV4-1 and J is TRBJ2-3; 14 positions match TRBD2. Germline V gene lookup returns CDR1 MGHRA and CDR2 YSYEKL. The CDR3 is 18 residues long. The junction had 6 bases not matched to a gene; V was cut back by 2 bases and J by 2 bases. The DNA for the CDR3 is TGCGCCAGCAGCCAAAAGGGGACTAGCGGGGGAATCACAGATACGCAGTATTTT. Translation: CASSQKGTSGGITDTQYF.

The chain joins TRBV9 to TRBJ1-2; TRBD1 is a possible D gene (6 bases). The V end was cut by 0 bases, the J end by 4 bases, with 13 bases between. This CDR3 has 15 residues. Per germline, CDR1 SGDLS and CDR2 YYNGEE. The chain's CDR3 is CASSVEGGAPYGYTF. The CDR3 region has the DNA TGTGCCAGCAGCGTAGAAGGGGGAGCGCCCTATGGCTACACCTTC.

The chain couples TRBV4-2 to TRBJ1-4; no reliable D call. Germline V gives CDR1 LGHNA, CDR2 YNFKEQ. The CDR3 contains 16 residues. V was shortened by 4 bases and J by 8 bases, with 20 bases between the two germline ends. The CDR3 loop reads CASSPLYEGIGEKLFF. CDR3 DNA: TGTGCCAGCAGCCCCCTGTACGAGGGAATAGGCGAAAAACTGTTTTTT.

This clone was observed a single time. V is TRBV25-1 and J is TRBJ2-1, with 8 bases lining up with TRBD1. This CDR3 is 15 amino acids long. Germline lookup yields CDR1 MGHDK and CDR2 SYGVNS. The ends lost 3 bases at V and 9 bases at J; junction bases unmatched: 10. The chain's CDR3 is CASSDRTGSHGEQFF. CDR3 in DNA: TGTGCCAGCAGTGATAGGACAGGGTCCCACGGTGAGCAGTTCTTC.

V usage is TRBV19 and J usage is TRBJ1-2; 7 bases fit TRBD1. In germline, CDR1 is LNHDA, CDR2 SQIVND (reference sequence). The V segment lost 7 bases and the J segment 0 bases; nucleotides outside the gene matches: 14. The CDR3 has 17 amino acids. CDR3 protein: CASTTQTKGAPNYGYTF. CDR3 bases: TGTGCCAGTACCACTCAAACGAAGGGGGCCCCTAACTATGGCTACACCTTC.

V is TRBV7-6 and J is TRBJ2-5, with a weak D call TRBD1 (6 bases). Between the trimmed V and J ends, which lost 6 bases and 5 bases, there was a span of 22 bases. Germline values: CDR1 SGHVS, CDR2 FNYEAQ. The CDR3 has 16 residues. For the CDR3, the DNA is TGTGCCAGCAGTTCTTTTACAGGGAAGGGGTGGGAGACCCAGTACTTC. As protein: CASSSFTGKGWETQYF.

The V call is TRBV28, the J call TRBJ2-7; D gene uncertain. Trimming stripped 3 bases from V and 7 bases from J, with 19 bases between. The CDR3 length is 15 residues. In germline, CDR1 is MDHEN, CDR2 SYDVKM. This CDR3 is CASSFESDIFREQYF. Written as DNA, the CDR3 is TGTGCCAGCAGTTTCGAATCAGACATCTTCAGGGAGCAGTACTTC.

V usage is TRBV19 and J usage is TRBJ2-7; D is uncertain. V was shortened by 7 bases and J by 0 bases, with 4 bases between the two germline ends. The CDR3 sequence is 11 residues long. Per germline, CDR1 LNHDA and CDR2 SQIVND (reference sequence). The CDR3 region is CASTNSYEQYF. DNA for the CDR3: TGTGCCAGTACCAACTCCTACGAGCAGTACTTC.

The CDR3 nucleotides read TGTGCCAGCAAACTAGCGGGAACCTACGAGCAGTACTTC. Translated, it gives CASKLAGTYEQYF. The chain uses TRBV7-8 and TRBJ2-7; 10 bases map to TRBD2. V shed 7 bases and J 2 bases; nucleotides not matched to a gene: 2. This CDR3 region has 13 residues. In germline, CDR1 is SGHVS, CDR2 FQNEAQ.

This clone was seen at least ten times. CDR3 amino acids: CSVATASGWTSYEQYF. The DNA of the CDR3 is TGCAGCGTTGCCACAGCATCAGGGTGGACCTCCTACGAGCAGTACTTC. The chain carries TRBV29-1 and TRBJ2-7; maybe TRBD1 (5 bases). This CDR3 has 16 residues. Germline CDR1 reads SQVTM; CDR2 reads ANQGSEA. V lost 4 bases, J lost 0 bases, and 19 bases lay in between.

The chain recombines TRBV27 with TRBJ2-3; D uncertain. Germline V gene lookup returns CDR1 MNHEY and CDR2 SMNVEV (reference sequence). V was cut by 0 bases and J by 1 base, with 8 bases left in between. The CDR3 spans 15 residues. CDR3 residues: CASSLSPQGTDTQYF. The CDR3 nucleotides read TGTGCCAGCAGTTTATCGCCCCAGGGCACAGATACGCAGTATTTT.

V is TRBV29-1 and J is TRBJ1-1; D may be TRBD1 (5 bases). With 7 bases removed from V and 6 bases from J, the gap between germline ends came to 18 bases. CDR3 size: 13 residues. Germline V gives CDR1 SQVTM, CDR2 ANQGSEA. This chain's CDR3 is CSGRGGGAAEAFF. The DNA of the CDR3 is TGCAGCGGGAGGGGCGGAGGAGCCGCTGAAGCTTTCTTT.

The V and J genes are TRBV7-9 and TRBJ1-1; D gene uncertain. The CDR3 sequence is 12 residues long. Germline-derived CDR1 and CDR2 are SEHNR and FQNEAQ (reference sequence). V lost 3 bases and J 2 bases, leaving 4 bases between the germline ends. The CDR3 protein is CASSFGNTEAFF. For the CDR3, the DNA is TGTGCCAGCAGCTTTGGCAACACTGAAGCTTTCTTT.